This T cell receptor (beta chain) was observed in a study of shared clonotypes between healthy human individuals. Regarding the study as a whole: Rarefaction showed sorted-subset sequencing was incomplete despite large depth. Measured sharing among donors was expected to vary with sequencing depth. Relative to their counterparts shared across all four donors, non-shared clonotypes exhibited diminished generation probabilities.

CDR1 is GTSNPN, CDR2 SVGIG, per germline (reference sequence). CDR3 length: 15 amino acids. Deletions cut 0 bases from V and 2 bases from J, with 11 bases between. Splitting the CD4+ cells yielded a CD45RA+ naive subset and a CD45RA-negative memory subset. In its sample, this clone was seen a few times. Its antigen remains unidentified. This sample also contains other DNA sequences that code for the same CDR3. Some clones are missing from TCRdb's copy, which holds only in-frame ones; the method was immunoSEQ multiplex PCR. The repertoire holds around 700,000 clones, with about two thirds as singletons.

Material for sequencing was memory CD4+ T cells sorted from blood. Subset: CD45RA-negative fraction. The sequence was obtained from a woman in her twenties or thirties in good health. The gene calls are TRBV30 and TRBJ1-5, with a weak D call TRBD1 (6 bases). DNA for the CDR3: TGTGCCTGGAGTGTACGCGCAGGGGGCAATCAGCCCCAGCATTTT. This sequence encodes CAWSVRAGGNQPQHF.